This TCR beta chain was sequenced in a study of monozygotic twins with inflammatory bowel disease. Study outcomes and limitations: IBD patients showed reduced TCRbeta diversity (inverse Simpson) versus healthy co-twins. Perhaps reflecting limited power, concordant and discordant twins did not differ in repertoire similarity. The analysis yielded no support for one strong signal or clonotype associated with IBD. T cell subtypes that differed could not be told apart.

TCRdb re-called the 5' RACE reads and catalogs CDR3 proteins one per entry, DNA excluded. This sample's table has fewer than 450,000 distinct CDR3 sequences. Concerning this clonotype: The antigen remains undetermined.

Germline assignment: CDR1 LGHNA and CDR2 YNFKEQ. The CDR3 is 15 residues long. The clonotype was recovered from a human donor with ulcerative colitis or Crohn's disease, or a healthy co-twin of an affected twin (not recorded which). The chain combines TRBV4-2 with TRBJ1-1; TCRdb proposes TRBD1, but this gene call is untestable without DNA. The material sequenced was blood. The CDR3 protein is CASSLGGTGVTEAFF.